This TCR beta chain appears in the sequencing data of a study of identical twins. General observations from the study: Among monozygotic twins, out-of-frame TCR alpha sharing exceeded what models predicted. Weaker excess twin sharing was seen among beta out-of-frame sequences.

Germline CDR1 and CDR2: MNHEY and SVGAGI. V was trimmed by 2 bases and J by 9 bases, leaving 16 bases between them. The CDR3 consists of 14 residues. This clonotype has just a few counts. Its target is unknown. Only healthy Caucasians were included as donors. A single record per CDR3 protein comes from TCRdb applying MiXCR to the 5' RACE reads. The data hold about 460,000 distinct CDR3 sequences, with about 14% observed a single time. The data also belong to a second study, concerning yellow fever vaccine responses in identical twins.

The receptor was derived from a woman in her late teens or twenties in good health. Sequencing was done on a sample of CD4+ T cells sorted from blood. The rearrangement joins TRBV6-5 to TRBJ2-5; D is possibly TRBD1 (5 bases). The CDR3 sequence: CASSYVQGVSAQYF. The CDR3 DNA reads TGTGCCAGCAGTTACGTTCAGGGCGTTTCGGCCCAGTACTTC.